This TCR beta chain is from a study of blood T cell repertoires in COVID-19 (dated by TCRdb to between 2020 and 2021). In the study overall: Samples covering the acute and convalescent phases of COVID-19 were provided by collaborators in the United States, Italy and Spain. Where available, HLA class I and class II types were obtained from metadata supplied by the sample provider rather than from assay-based typing. The repertoires were released in a freely available public database intended as a resource for research on the immune response to SARS-CoV-2. Deeply sampled blood TCRbeta repertoires from subjects exposed to, actively infected with, or recovered from COVID-19 were included in the dataset. Samples were obtained from the ongoing ImmuneRACE study (first 160 participants) and from 1,200 or so subjects provided by 6 global collaborators. The prospective study material was composed of cDNA or gDNA derived from T cells, B-cell-depleted T cells, or PBMCs. A de-identified subject ID, COVID-19 status, age in years and sex were almost always included in the sample metadata. The paper's findings and limits, for the study overall: The amount of clinical and demographic metadata varied by source and participant and was provided uncurated.

To note about this clone: Its antigen target is currently unknown. There are no base qualities to consult, and no much larger clone falls within one base.

Whole blood was collected in K2EDTA tubes by collaborating institutions according to the institutions' own protocols. For TCRbeta analysis, collaborators shipped samples in one of three forms: frozen whole blood, isolated PBMCs, or DNA extracted from either of those sample types. TCRbeta CDR3 regions were amplified from genomic DNA using the immunoSEQ Assay, a bias-controlled multiplex PCR. Processing in the source paper ran as follows. The number of nucleated cells in each sample was estimated by amplification of reference gene primers within the assay. To quantify the absolute abundance of each unique TCRbeta CDR3 rearrangement, sequence reads were collapsed and filtered. Productive Simpson clonality was computed per sample as the square root of Simpson's diversity index over productive rearrangements. TCRdb mirrors the immuneACCESS table, restricted to in-frame sequences. Some clones are absent from its copies; in checked studies, under half trace to an unresolved V gene, and the reason for the others is unknown. V, J and clone size are those of that table, while D and trimming were read from the DNA. The sample table holds 150,000 or so clones, of which around nine tenths were seen once. 15% to 20% of the sample is in the top ten clones.

Including the terminal cysteine and phenylalanine, the CDR3 comprises 14 residues. The read is trimmed to its CDR3 DNA, 42 bases read in frame from base 1. According to the germline V gene, CDR1 reads MNHNS and CDR2 reads SASEGT. The germline ends are 11 bases apart after V is trimmed by 2 bases and J by 4 bases. The TCR originated in a man aged 60 to 75 with active or convalescent COVID-19. Recombination linked TRBV6-1 to TRBJ1-2, and perhaps TRBD1 as D gene, on 6 matching bases. The sequenced material came from peripheral blood. The CDR3 here reads CASSEQGTPYGYTF. The DNA is TGTGCCAGCAGTGAACAGGGGACACCCTATGGCTACACCTTC.